The 17 T cell receptor beta chains listed next were all sequenced from one sample in a study of Tregs in tolerant kidney transplant recipients. Sequencing was performed with immunoSEQ multiplex PCR; in TCRdb, only in-frame clones are kept and a portion is missing. This table has around 85,000 clones, about 91% appearing once. The specimen comprised Tregs from blood, sampled before the transplant. These TCRs come from a human donor who received a combined kidney and bone marrow transplant.

The genes are TRBV6-1 and TRBJ1-5; no definite D call. Germline CDR1 is MNHNS and CDR2 is SASEGT. The CDR3 sequence is 13 residues long. Trimming removed 6 bases from V and 5 bases from J, with 11 bases in between. CDR3 loop: CASSRLQDQPQHF. Here the CDR3 DNA reads TGTGCCAGCAGCAGGTTACAAGATCAGCCCCAGCATTTT.

The chain couples TRBV28 to TRBJ2-1; 16 positions agree with TRBD2. This CDR3 has 18 amino acids. The V gene's germline CDR1 is MDHEN and CDR2 SYDVKM. The ends lost 0 bases at V and 7 bases at J; junction bases unmatched: 6. CDR3 bases: TGTGCCAGCAGTTTATGGGGACTAGCGGGAGGGCCGAGAAATGAGCAGTTCTTC. Its protein product is CASSLWGLAGGPRNEQFF.

The chain uses TRBV2 and TRBJ1-2; no firm D call. V was shortened by 8 bases and J by 4 bases, with 23 bases between the two germline ends. CDR3 length equals 16 residues. Per germline, CDR1 SNHLY and CDR2 FYNNEI. The CDR3 loop reads CASLEQKGLLGYGYTF. CDR3 nucleotide sequence: TGTGCCAGCCTGGAGCAAAAAGGCTTACTAGGCTATGGCTACACCTTC.

J is TRBJ1-2 and V is TRBV28; tentative D call: TRBD1 (5 bases). V lost 8 bases, J lost 8 bases, and 21 bases lay in between. Germline V gene data show CDR1 as MDHEN and CDR2 as SYDVKM. There are 14 residues in the CDR3. The CDR3 coding sequence is TGTGCCAGCTATGTAGGGACGACGGGTTTGGGCTACACCTTC. Translation gives CASYVGTTGLGYTF.

The J gene is TRBJ2-2, the V gene TRBV7-9, with unresolved D. The CDR3 spans 15 residues. Germline CDR1 reads SEHNR; CDR2 reads FQNEAQ (reference sequence). The V gene lost 1 base and the J gene lost 4 bases, with 10 bases spanning the gap. The CDR3 nucleotides read TGTGCCAGCAGCTTAGGTATGGCGAGCACCGGGGAGCTGTTTTTT. This sequence encodes CASSLGMASTGELFF.

The chain uses TRBV7-9 and TRBJ1-5; 8 bases are a match to TRBD1. The CDR3 totals 14 residues. Per the germline V gene, CDR1 is SEHNR and CDR2 is FQNEAQ (reference sequence). V lost 4 bases and J lost 7; bases outside the gene matches: 6. In DNA form, the CDR3 reads TGTGCCAGCAGCTCCTCGACAGGGGACCAGCCCCAGCATTTT. Its translation: CASSSSTGDQPQHF.

This clone has more than one count but fewer than ten. The same CDR3 also results from other DNA sequences found in this sample. The genes are TRBV29-1 and TRBJ2-1; TRBD2 agrees at 10 bases. This CDR3 has 14 amino acids. The trim removed 7 bases at V and 6 bases at J, leaving 9 bases unmatched. The germline V gene has CDR1 SQVTM and CDR2 ANQGSEA. This chain's CDR3 is CSGSGREGTNEQFF. In DNA form, the CDR3 reads TGCAGCGGGAGCGGGAGGGAAGGGACCAATGAGCAGTTCTTC.

V gene TRBV28 combines with J gene TRBJ2-1, with TRBD1 matching 10 bases. The length of the CDR3 is 15 residues. Germline CDR1 is MDHEN and CDR2 is SYDVKM. V lost 5 bases, J lost 10 bases, and 11 bases stayed unmatched. CDR3 in amino acids: CASSIPGQGYGEQFF. The CDR3 DNA sequence: TGTGCCAGCAGTATACCGGGACAGGGGTATGGAGAGCAGTTCTTC.

A single count supports this clone. V gene TRBV7-6 combines with J gene TRBJ1-6; 10 nucleotides line up with TRBD1. The germline gives CDR1 SGHVS, CDR2 FNYEAQ. Trimming took 4 bases from V and 5 from J; bases not matched to a gene: 2. There are 15 residues in the CDR3. As DNA, the CDR3 is TGTGCCAGCAGCTCTGGGACAGGGGATAATTCACCCCTCCACTTT. It is translated as CASSSGTGDNSPLHF.

The chain recombines TRBV15 with TRBJ2-3; 11 positions match TRBD2. The trim removed 4 bases at V and 0 bases at J, leaving 6 bases unmatched. The CDR3 is made up of 17 amino acids. Germline V CDR1 and CDR2: LNHNV, YYDKDF (reference sequence). DNA for the CDR3: TGTGCCACCAGCATGGGGACTAGCGGTGCTAGCACAGATACGCAGTATTTT. As protein: CATSMGTSGASTDTQYF.

The V and J genes are TRBV5-1 and TRBJ1-1, with TRBD1 matching over 7 bases. CDR1 and CDR2 (germline): SGHRS, YFSETQ. V gave up 4 bases and J gave up 0 bases; unmatched junction bases: 6. There are 15 residues in the CDR3. CDR3 region: CASSGGQYLNTEAFF. The CDR3 nucleotides are TGCGCCAGCAGCGGGGGACAGTACCTGAACACTGAAGCTTTCTTT.

The J gene is TRBJ2-2, the V gene TRBV28, with D possibly being TRBD1 (5 bases). Germline V lookup: CDR1 MDHEN, CDR2 SYDVKM. V gave up 5 bases and J gave up 1 base, with 11 bases separating them. The CDR3 sequence is 15 residues long. The CDR3 protein is CASSAGHKNTGELFF. CDR3 DNA: TGTGCCAGCAGTGCCGGACACAAGAACACCGGGGAGCTGTTTTTT.

CDR3 bases: TGTGCCAGCAGCCAAGACGGGACTAGGAGCACAGATACGCAGTATTTT. Its protein product is CASSQDGTRSTDTQYF. V and J are TRBV4-2 and TRBJ2-3; the match to TRBD2 covers 8 bases. The germline V gene has CDR1 LGHNA and CDR2 YNFKEQ. The CDR3 sequence is 16 residues long. Trimming removed 0 bases from V and 0 bases from J; junction bases left unmatched: 2.

The chain couples TRBV30 to TRBJ1-6; no clear D gene. The length of the CDR3 is 15 residues. V gave up 0 bases and J gave up 7 bases, with 13 bases separating them. Germline V gene sequence: CDR1 GTSNPN, CDR2 SVGIG (reference sequence). CDR3 in amino acids: CAWSVSRQGNSPLHF. The DNA for the CDR3 is TGTGCCTGGAGTGTGTCACGCCAAGGCAATTCACCCCTCCACTTT.

This chain links TRBV2 with TRBJ1-1; maybe TRBD1 (6 bases). CDR1 and CDR2 from the germline V gene are SNHLY and FYNNEI. The CDR3 runs to 14 residues. V was clipped by 8 bases and J by 0 bases, with 13 bases between them. The CDR3 loop reads CASLRGGMNTEAFF. As DNA, the CDR3 is TGTGCCAGCCTTAGAGGGGGTATGAACACTGAAGCTTTCTTT.

This rearrangement joins TRBV5-1 to TRBJ2-2; possible D gene TRBD1, 6 bases. V was shortened by 3 bases and J by 0 bases, with 9 bases between the two germline ends. Germline V lookup: CDR1 SGHRS, CDR2 YFSETQ. The length of the CDR3 is 15 residues. The CDR3 is CASSSGQPNTGELFF. The CDR3 bases are TGCGCCAGCAGCTCCGGACAGCCGAACACCGGGGAGCTGTTTTTT. Together with reference TRBV5-1 and TRBJ2-2, the CDR3 gives the full variable domain: KAGVTQTPRYLIKTRGQQVTLSCSPISGHRSVSWYQQTPGQGLQFLFEYFSETQRNKGNFPGRFSGRQFSNSRSEMNVSTLELGDSALYLCASSSGQPNTGELFFGEGSRLTVL.

The chain links TRBV19 to TRBJ1-5; a weak D match, TRBD1 (5 bases). CDR1 is LNHDA, CDR2 SQIVND, per germline (reference sequence). CDR3 length: 13 residues. V gave up 5 bases and J gave up 7 bases, with 12 bases separating them. The CDR3 here is CASSGTGPQPQHF. CDR3 nucleotide sequence: TGTGCCAGTAGTGGGACGGGACCGCAGCCCCAGCATTTT.